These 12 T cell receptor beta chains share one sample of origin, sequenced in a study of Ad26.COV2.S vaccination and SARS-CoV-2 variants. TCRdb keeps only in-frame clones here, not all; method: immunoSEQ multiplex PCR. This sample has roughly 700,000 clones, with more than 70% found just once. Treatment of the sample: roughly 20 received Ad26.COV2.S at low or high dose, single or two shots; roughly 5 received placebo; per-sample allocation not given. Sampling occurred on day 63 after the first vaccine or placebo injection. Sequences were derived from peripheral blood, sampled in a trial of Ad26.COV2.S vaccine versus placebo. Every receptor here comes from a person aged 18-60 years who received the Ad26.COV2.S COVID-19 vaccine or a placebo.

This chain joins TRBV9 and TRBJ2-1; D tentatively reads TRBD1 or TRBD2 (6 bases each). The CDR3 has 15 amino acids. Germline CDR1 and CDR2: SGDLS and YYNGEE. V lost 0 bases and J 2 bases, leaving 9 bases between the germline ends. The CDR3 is CASSVAGAPYNEQFF. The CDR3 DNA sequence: TGTGCCAGCAGCGTAGCGGGGGCGCCCTACAATGAGCAGTTCTTC.

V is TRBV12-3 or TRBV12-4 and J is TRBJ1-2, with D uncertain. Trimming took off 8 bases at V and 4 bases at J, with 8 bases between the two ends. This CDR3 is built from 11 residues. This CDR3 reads CASVTGYGYTF. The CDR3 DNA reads TGTGCCAGCGTCACGGGCTATGGCTACACCTTC.

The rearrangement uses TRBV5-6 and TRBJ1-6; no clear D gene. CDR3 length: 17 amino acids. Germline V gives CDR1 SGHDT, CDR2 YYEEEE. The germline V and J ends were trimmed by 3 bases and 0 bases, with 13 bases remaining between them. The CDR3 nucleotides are TGTGCCAGCAGCTCGGACCCTCAGAGCTCCTATAATTCACCCCTCCACTTT. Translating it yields CASSSDPQSSYNSPLHF. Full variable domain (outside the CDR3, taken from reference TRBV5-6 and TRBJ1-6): DAGVTQSPTHLIKTRGQQVTLRCSPKSGHDTVSWYQQALGQGPQFIFQYYEEEERQRGNFPDRFSGHQFPNYSSELNVNALLLGDSALYLCASSSDPQSSYNSPLHFGNGTRLTVT.

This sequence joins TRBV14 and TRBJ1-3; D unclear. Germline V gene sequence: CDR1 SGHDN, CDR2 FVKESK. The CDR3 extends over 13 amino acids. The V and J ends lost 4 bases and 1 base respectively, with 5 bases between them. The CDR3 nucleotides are TGTGCCAGCAGCCGGCAGTCTGGAAACACCATATATTTT. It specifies CASSRQSGNTIYF.

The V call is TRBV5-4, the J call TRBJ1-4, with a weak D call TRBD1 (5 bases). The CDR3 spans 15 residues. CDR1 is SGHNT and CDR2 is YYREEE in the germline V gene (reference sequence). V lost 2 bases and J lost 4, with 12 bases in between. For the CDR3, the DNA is TGTGCCAGCAGCTTTGGGGCCAGAAGTAATGAAAAACTGTTTTTT. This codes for CASSFGARSNEKLFF.

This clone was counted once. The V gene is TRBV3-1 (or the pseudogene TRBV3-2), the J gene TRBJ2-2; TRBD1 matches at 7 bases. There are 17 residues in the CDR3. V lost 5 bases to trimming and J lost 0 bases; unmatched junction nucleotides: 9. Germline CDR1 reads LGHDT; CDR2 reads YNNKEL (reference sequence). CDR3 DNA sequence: TGTGCCAGCAGCAGACAGGGCCTAGGGTCGAACACCGGGGAGCTGTTTTTT. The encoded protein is CASSRQGLGSNTGELFF.

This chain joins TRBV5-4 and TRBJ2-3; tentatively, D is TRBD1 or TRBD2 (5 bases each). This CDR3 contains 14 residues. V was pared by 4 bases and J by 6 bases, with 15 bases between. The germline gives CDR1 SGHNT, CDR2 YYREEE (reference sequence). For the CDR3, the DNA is TGTGCCAGCAGCCTGGCATCGGGGACGGATACGCAGTATTTT. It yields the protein CASSLASGTDTQYF.

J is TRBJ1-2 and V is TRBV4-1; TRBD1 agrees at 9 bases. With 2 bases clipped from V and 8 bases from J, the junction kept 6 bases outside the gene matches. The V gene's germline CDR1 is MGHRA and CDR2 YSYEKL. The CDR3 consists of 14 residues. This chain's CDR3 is CASSQLTGGGGYTF. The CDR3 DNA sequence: TGCGCCAGCAGCCAACTAACAGGGGGCGGCGGCTACACCTTC.

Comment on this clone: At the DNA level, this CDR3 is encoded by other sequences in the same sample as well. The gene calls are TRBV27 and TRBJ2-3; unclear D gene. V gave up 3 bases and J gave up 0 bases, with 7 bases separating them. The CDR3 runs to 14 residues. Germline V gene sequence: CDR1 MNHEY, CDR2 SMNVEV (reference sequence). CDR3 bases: TGTGCCAGCAGTTTTGGGGTCAGCACAGATACGCAGTATTTT. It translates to CASSFGVSTDTQYF.

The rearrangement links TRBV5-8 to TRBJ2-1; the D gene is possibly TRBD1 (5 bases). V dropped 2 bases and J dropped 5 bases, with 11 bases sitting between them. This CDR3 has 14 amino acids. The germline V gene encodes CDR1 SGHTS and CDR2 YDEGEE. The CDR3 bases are TGTGCCAGCAGCTTATCTGACAGTAACAATGAGCAGTTCTTC. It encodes CASSLSDSNNEQFF.

CDR3 DNA: TGTGCCAGCAATCGCGGGACTGAAAATGAAAAACTGTTTTTT. It specifies CASNRGTENEKLFF. The rearrangement joins TRBV9 to TRBJ1-4; D may be TRBD1 (5 bases). CDR1 and CDR2 (germline): SGDLS, YYNGEE. CDR3 length: 14 amino acids. V dropped 6 bases and J dropped 5 bases, with 14 bases sitting between them. The complete variable domain, with remaining parts taken from reference TRBV9 and TRBJ1-4, reads DSGVTQTPKHLITATGQRVTLRCSPRSGDLSVYWYQQSLDQGLQFLIQYYNGEERAKGNILERFSAQQFPDLHSELNLSSLELGDSALYFCASNRGTENEKLFFGSGTQLSVL.

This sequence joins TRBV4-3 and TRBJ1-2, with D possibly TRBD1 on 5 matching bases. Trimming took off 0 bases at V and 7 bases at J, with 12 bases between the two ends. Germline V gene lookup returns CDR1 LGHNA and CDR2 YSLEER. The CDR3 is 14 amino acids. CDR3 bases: TGCGCCAGCAGCCAAGATTACGGGGGGTTTGGCTACACCTTC. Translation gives CASSQDYGGFGYTF.